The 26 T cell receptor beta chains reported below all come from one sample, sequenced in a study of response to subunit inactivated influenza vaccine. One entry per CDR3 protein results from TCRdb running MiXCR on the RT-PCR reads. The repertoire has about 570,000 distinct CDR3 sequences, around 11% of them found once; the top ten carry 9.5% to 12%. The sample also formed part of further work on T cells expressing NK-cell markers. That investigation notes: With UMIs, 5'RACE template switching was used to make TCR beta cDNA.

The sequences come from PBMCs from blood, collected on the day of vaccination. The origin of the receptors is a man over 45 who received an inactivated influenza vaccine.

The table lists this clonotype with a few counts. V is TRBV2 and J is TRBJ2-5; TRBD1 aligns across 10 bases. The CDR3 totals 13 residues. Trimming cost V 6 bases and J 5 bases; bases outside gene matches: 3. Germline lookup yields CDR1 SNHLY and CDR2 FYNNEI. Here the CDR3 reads CASRRGQGETQYF. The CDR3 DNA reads TGTGCCAGCAGAAGGGGACAGGGGGAGACCCAGTACTTC.

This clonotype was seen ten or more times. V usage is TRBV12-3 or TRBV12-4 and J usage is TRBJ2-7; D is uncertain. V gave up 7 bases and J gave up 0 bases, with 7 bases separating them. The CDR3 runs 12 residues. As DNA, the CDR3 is TGTGCCAGCAACTTGAACTCCTACGAGCAGTACTTC. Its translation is CASNLNSYEQYF.

In DNA form, the CDR3 reads TGTGCCAGCAGCGAGGACAGGGGTACCGGGGAGCTGTTTTTT. This codes for CASSEDRGTGELFF. The rearrangement links TRBV5-5 to TRBJ2-2; 9 nucleotides line up with TRBD1. Germline CDR1 is SGHKS and CDR2 is YYEKEE (reference sequence). The ends lost 4 bases at V and 5 bases at J; junction bases unmatched: 3. The CDR3 has 14 residues. Looking up the rest from reference TRBV5-5 and TRBJ2-2 gives the full variable domain: DAGVTQSPTHLIKTRGQQVTLRCSPISGHKSVSWYQQVLGQGPQFIFQYYEKEERGRGNFPDRFSARQFPNYSSELNVNALLLGDSALYLCASSEDRGTGELFFGEGSRLTVL.

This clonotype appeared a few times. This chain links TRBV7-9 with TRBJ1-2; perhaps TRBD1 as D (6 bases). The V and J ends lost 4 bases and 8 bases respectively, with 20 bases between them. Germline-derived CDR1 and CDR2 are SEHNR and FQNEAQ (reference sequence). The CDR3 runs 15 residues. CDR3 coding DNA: TGTGCCAGCAGCTCAATAAAACAGGGTCGGGCCGGCTACACCTTC. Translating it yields CASSSIKQGRAGYTF.

The CDR3 protein is CSANPTSGVSDTQYF. The CDR3 DNA sequence: TGCAGTGCTAACCCGACTAGCGGGGTTTCAGATACGCAGTATTTT. The chain has TRBV20-1 and TRBJ2-3, with 11 bases aligning to TRBD2. This CDR3 is built from 15 residues. Germline CDR1 is DFQATT and CDR2 is SNEGSKA (reference sequence). The ends lost 4 bases at V and 4 bases at J; junction bases unmatched: 7.

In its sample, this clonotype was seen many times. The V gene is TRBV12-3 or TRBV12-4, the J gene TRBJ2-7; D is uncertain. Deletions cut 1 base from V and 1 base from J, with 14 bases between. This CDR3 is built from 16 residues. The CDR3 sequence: CASSLGPSVGSYEQYF. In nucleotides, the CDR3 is TGTGCCAGCAGTTTAGGGCCCAGCGTGGGGTCCTACGAGCAGTACTTC.

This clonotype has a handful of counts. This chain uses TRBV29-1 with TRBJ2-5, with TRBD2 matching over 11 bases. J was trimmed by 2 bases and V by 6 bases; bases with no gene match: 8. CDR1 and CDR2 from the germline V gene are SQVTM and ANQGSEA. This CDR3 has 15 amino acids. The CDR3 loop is CSVSTSGSPQETQYF. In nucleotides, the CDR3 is TGCAGCGTGAGCACTAGCGGGAGCCCTCAAGAGACCCAGTACTTC.

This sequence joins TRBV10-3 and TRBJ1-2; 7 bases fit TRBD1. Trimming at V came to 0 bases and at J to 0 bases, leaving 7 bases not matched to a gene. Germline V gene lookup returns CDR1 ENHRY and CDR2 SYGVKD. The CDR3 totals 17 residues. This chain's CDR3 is CAISESGGTATNYGYTF. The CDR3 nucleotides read TGTGCCATCAGTGAGTCCGGGGGGACAGCAACTAACTATGGCTACACCTTC.

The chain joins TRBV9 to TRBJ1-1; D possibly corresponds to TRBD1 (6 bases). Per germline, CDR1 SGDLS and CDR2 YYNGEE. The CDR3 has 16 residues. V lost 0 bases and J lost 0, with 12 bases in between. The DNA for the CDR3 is TGTGCCAGCAGCGTAGTGTCCGGGGGCATGAACACTGAAGCTTTCTTT. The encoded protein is CASSVVSGGMNTEAFF.

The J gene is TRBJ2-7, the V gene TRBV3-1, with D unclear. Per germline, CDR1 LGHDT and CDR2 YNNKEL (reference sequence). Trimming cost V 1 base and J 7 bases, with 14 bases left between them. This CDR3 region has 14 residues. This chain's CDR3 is CASSQGTLRVEQYF. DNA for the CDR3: TGTGCCAGCAGCCAAGGGACCCTACGTGTGGAGCAGTACTTC.

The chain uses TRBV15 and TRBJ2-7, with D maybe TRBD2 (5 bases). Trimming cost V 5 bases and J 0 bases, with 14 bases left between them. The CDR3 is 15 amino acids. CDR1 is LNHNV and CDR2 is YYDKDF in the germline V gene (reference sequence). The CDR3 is CATSRTTGSSYEQYF. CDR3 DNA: TGTGCCACCAGCCGAACAACGGGGAGCTCCTACGAGCAGTACTTC.

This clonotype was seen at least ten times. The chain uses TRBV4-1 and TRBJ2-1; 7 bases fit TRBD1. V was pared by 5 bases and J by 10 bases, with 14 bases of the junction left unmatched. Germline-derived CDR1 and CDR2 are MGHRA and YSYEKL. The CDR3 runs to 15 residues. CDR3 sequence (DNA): TGCGCCAGCAGCTTATGGACAGGTCGGGCAGACGAGCAGTTCTTC. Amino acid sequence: CASSLWTGRADEQFF.

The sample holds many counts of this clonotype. This chain's CDR3 is CASSELAASYEQYF. The DNA for the CDR3 is TGTGCCAGCAGCGAACTAGCGGCCTCCTACGAGCAGTACTTC. The chain employs TRBV7-9 and TRBJ2-7; 8 positions agree with TRBD2. CDR3 length: 14 residues. With 5 bases clipped from V and 0 bases from J, the junction kept 3 bases outside the gene matches. Looked up from germline, CDR1 is SEHNR and CDR2 is FQNEAQ (reference sequence).

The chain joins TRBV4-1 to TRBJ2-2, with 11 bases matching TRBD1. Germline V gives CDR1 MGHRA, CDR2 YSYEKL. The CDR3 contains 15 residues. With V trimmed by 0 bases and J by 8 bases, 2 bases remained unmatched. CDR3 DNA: TGCGCCAGCAGCCAAGAGGGACAGGGGGAAGGGGAGCTGTTTTTT. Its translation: CASSQEGQGEGELFF.

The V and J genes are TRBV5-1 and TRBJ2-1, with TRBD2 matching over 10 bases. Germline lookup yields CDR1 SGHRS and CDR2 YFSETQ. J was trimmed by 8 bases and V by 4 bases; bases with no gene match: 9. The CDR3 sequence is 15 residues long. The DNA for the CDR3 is TGCGCCAGCAGCCTCGGGACTAGCGCGGCTCATGAGCAGTTCTTC. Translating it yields CASSLGTSAAHEQFF.

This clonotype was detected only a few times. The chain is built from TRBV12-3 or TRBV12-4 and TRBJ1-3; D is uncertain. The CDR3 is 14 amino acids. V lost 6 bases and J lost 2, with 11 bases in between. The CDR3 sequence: CASSPGRPGNTIYF. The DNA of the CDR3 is TGTGCCAGCAGCCCTGGACGGCCTGGAAACACCATATATTTT.

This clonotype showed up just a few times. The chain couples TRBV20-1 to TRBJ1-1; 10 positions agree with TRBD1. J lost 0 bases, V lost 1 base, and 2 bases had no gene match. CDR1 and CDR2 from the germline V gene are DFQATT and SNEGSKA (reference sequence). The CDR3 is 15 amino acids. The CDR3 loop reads CSARGTGGVNTEAFF. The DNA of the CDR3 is TGCAGTGCTAGAGGGACAGGGGGTGTGAACACTGAAGCTTTCTTT.

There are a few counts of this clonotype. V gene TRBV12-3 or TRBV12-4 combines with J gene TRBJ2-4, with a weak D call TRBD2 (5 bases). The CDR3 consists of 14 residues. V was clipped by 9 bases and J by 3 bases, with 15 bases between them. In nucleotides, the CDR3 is TGTGCCAGTACATCTGGCCGGGGCAAAAACATTCAGTACTTC. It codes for CASTSGRGKNIQYF.

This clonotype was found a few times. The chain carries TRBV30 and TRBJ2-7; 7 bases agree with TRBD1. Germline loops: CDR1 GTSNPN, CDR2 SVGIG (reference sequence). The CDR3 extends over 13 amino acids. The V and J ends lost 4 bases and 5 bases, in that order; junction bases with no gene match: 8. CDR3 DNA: TGTGCCTGGATAGGAGACAGGGTGGACGAGCAGTACTTC. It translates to CAWIGDRVDEQYF.

CDR3 DNA: TGTGCCACCAGCGCTCGGACAGCGTCAGTCAGGGGGCTCGAGCAGTACTTC. Residues: CATSARTASVRGLEQYF. The V and J genes are TRBV15 and TRBJ2-7, with 8 bases identical to TRBD1. J gave up 6 bases and V 5 bases, and 18 bases lay outside the gene matches. The germline CDR1 and CDR2 sequences are LNHNV and YYDKDF (reference sequence). The CDR3 sequence is 17 residues long.

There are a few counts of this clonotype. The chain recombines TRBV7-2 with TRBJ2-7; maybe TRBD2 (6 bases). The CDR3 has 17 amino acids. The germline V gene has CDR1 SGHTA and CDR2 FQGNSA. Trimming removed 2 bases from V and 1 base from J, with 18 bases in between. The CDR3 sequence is CASSLQVDPGGSYEQYF. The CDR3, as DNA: TGTGCCAGCAGCTTACAGGTAGATCCCGGGGGATCCTACGAGCAGTACTTC.

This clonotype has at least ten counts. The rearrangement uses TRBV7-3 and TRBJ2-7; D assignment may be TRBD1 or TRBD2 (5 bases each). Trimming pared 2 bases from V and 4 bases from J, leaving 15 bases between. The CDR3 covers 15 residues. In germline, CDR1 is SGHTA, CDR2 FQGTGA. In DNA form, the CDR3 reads TGTGCCAGCAGCTTACGGGACGGCTGGAATTACGAGCAGTACTTC. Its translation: CASSLRDGWNYEQYF.

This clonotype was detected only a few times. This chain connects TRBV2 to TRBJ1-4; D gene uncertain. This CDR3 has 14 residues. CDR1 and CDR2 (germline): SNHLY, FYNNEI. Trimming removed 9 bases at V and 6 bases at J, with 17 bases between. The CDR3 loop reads CASQSGNSHEKLFF. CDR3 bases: TGTGCCAGTCAGAGCGGGAACAGCCATGAAAAACTGTTTTTT.

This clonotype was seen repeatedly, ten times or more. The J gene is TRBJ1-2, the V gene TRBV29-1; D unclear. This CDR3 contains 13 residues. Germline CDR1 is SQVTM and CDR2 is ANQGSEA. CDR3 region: CSARVADNYGYTF. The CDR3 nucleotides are TGCAGTGCTAGAGTAGCGGATAACTATGGCTACACCTTC. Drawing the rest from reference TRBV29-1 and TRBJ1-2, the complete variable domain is SAVISQKPSRDICQRGTSLTIQCQVDSQVTMMFWYRQQPGQSLTLIATANQGSEATYESGFVIDKFPISRPNLTFSTLTVSNMSPEDSSIYLCSARVADNYGYTFGSGTRLTVV.

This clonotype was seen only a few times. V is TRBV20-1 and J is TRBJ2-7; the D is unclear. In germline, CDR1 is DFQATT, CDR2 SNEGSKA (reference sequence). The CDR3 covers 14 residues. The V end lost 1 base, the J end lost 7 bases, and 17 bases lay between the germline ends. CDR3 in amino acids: CSARVGPPMGEQYF. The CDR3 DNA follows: TGCAGTGCTAGAGTGGGCCCCCCGATGGGGGAGCAGTACTTC.

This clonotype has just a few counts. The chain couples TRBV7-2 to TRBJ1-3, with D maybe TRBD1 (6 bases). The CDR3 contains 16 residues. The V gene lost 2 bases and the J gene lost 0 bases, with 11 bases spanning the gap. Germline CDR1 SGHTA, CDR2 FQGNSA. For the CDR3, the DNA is TGTGCCAGCAGCTTAAAGCAGGGGAGCTCTGGAAACACCATATATTTT. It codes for CASSLKQGSSGNTIYF.